This T cell receptor beta chain came from a study of post-analysis software for immune sequencing data. Overall study context: The patients showed relapsing-remitting, secondary progressive and progressive-relapsing multiple sclerosis courses. Points from the study as a whole: Compared with controls, patients had more of five or six TRBV segments, including TRBV5-6, TRBV5-1 and TRBV20-1. Diversity measured as normalized Chao1 was significantly lower in multiple sclerosis patients than in controls. Same-batch preparations were strongly co-clustered by F measure.

About this clonotype: Its specificity is unknown.

Germline loops: CDR1 SGHTA, CDR2 FQGNSA. This CDR3 has 16 amino acids. TCR beta cDNA libraries included unique molecular identifiers. TCRdb called the PCR reads again in MiXCR, with one record for every CDR3 protein. The table records a few hundred thousand distinct CDR3 sequences, roughly 45% of them present only once. Sequencing input: blood. The J gene is TRBJ2-7, the V gene TRBV7-2, with TRBD1 matching 8 bases. The last part of the DNA fits TRBJ2-5 better; the J call may be wrong. The sequence was obtained from a girl between 5 and 17 years old with multiple sclerosis. This CDR3 reads CASSLAPGGRWETQYF. CDR3 bases: TGTGCCAGCAGCTTAGCTCCAGGGGGCAGATGGGAGACCCAGTACTTC.